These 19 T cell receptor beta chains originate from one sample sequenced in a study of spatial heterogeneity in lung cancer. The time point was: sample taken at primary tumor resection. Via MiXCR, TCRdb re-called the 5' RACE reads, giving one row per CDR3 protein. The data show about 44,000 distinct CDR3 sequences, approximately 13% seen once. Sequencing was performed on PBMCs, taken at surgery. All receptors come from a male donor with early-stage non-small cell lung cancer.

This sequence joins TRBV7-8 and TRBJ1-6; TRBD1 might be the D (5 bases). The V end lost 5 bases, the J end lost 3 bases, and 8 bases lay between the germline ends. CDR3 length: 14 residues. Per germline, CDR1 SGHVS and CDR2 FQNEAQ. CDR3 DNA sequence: TGTGCCAGCAGCGACAGTGTCTATAATTCACCCCTCCACTTT. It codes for CASSDSVYNSPLHF.

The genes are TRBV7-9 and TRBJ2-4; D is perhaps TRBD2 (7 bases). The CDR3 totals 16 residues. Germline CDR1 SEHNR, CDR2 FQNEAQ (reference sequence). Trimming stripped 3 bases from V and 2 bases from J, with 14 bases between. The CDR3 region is CASSLFGGPPKNIQYF. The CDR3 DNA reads TGTGCCAGCAGCTTGTTCGGGGGGCCCCCCAAAAACATTCAGTACTTC.

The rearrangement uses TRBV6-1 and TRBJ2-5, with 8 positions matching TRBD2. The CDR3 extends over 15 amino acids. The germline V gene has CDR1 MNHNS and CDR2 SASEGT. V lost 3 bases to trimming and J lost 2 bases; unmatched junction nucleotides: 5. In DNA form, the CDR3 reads TGTGCCAGCAGTGACGGAGCGGGGGCGCAAGAGACCCAGTACTTC. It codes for CASSDGAGAQETQYF.

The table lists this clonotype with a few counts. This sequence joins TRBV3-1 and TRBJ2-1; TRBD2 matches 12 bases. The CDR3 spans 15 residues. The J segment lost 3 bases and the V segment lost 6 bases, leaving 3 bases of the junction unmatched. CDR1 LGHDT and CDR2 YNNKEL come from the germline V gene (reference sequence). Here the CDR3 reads CASRQLAGGYNEQFF. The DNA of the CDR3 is TGTGCCAGCAGACAACTAGCGGGGGGCTACAATGAGCAGTTCTTC.

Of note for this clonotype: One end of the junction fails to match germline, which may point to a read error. As DNA, the CDR3 is TGTACCATCAGTGTAAAACAGGACACTGAAGCTTTCTTT. Its protein product is CTISVKQDTEAFF. The V gene is TRBV10-3, the J gene TRBJ1-1; a weak D match, TRBD1 (5 bases). CDR1 is ENHRY, CDR2 SYGVKD, per germline. The CDR3 has 13 residues.

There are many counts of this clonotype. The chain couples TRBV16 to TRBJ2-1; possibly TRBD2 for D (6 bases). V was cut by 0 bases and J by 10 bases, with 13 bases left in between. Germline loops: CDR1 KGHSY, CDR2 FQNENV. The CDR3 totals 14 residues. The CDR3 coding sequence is TGTGCCAGCAGCCAATCACCCTGGGCGGGAGAGCAGTTCTTC. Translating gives CASSQSPWAGEQFF.

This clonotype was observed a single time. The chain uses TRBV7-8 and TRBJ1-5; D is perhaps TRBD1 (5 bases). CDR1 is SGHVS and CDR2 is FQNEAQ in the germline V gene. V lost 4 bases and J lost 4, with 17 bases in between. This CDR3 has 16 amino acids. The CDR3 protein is CASSSSSGRGNQPQHF. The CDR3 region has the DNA TGTGCCAGCAGCTCGAGCAGCGGAAGGGGAAATCAGCCCCAGCATTTT.

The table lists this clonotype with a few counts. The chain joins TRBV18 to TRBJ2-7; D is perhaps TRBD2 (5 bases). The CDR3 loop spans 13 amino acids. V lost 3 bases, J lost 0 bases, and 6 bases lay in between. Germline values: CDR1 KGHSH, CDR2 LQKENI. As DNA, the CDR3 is TGTGCCAGCTCACCGGGGAGCTCCTACGAGCAGTACTTC. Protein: CASSPGSSYEQYF.

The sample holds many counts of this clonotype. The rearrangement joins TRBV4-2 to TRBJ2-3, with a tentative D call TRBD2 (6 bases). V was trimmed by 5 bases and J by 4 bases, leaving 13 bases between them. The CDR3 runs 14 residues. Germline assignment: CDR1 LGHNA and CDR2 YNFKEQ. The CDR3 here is CASSNLGEADTQYF. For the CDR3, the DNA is TGTGCCAGCAGCAACTTAGGGGAGGCAGATACGCAGTATTTT.

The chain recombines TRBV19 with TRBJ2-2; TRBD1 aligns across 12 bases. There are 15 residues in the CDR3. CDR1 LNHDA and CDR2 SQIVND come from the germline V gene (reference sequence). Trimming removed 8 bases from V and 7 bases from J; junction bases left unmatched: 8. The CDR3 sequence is CASGDRGRGSGELFF. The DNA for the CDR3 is TGTGCCAGTGGGGACAGGGGGCGCGGGAGCGGGGAGCTGTTTTTT.

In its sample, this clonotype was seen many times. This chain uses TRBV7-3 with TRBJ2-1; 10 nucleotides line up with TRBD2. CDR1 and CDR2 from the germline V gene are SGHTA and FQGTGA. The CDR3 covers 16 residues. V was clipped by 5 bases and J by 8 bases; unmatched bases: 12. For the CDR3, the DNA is TGTGCCAGCAGCGAAGACCAGGCTAGCGGGAGAGATGAGCAGTTCTTC. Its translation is CASSEDQASGRDEQFF. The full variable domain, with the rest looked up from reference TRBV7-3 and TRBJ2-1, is GAGVSQTPSNKVTEKGKYVELRCDPISGHTALYWYRQSLGQGPEFLIYFQGTGAADDSGLPNDRFFAVRPEGSVSTLKIQRTERGDSAVYLCASSEDQASGRDEQFFGPGTRLTVL.

The CDR3, as DNA: TGTGCCAGCAGTAATGGGGGGGGCCGGCAAGATACGCAGTATTTT. Translating it yields CASSNGGGRQDTQYF. V is TRBV6-5 and J is TRBJ2-3, with D possibly matching TRBD2 (7 bases). Trimming shortened V by 5 bases and J by 5 bases, and 17 bases separated the two germline ends. Germline loops: CDR1 MNHEY, CDR2 SVGAGI. The CDR3 has 15 residues.

The CDR3 here is CASSFWTSNEQYF. Here the CDR3 DNA reads TGTGCCAGCAGCTTCTGGACTAGCAACGAGCAGTACTTC. The chain joins TRBV3-1 to TRBJ2-7, with 8 bases fitting TRBD2. CDR1 is LGHDT and CDR2 is YNNKEL in the germline V gene (reference sequence). J gave up 5 bases and V 5 bases, and 5 bases lay outside the gene matches. The CDR3 extends over 13 amino acids.

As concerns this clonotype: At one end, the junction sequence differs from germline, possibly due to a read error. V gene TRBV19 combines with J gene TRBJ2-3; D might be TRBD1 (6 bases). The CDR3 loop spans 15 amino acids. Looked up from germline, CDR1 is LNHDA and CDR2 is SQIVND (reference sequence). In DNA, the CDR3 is TGTACCAGTAGTCCGGACAGCTTATACACAGATACGCAGTATTTT. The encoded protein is CTSSPDSLYTDTQYF.

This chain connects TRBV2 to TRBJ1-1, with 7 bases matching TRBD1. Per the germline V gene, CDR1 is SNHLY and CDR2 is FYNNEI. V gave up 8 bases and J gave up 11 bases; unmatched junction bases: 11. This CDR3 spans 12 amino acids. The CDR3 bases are TGTGCCAGCGTTCCTGACAGGGCAAAGGCTTTCTTT. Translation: CASVPDRAKAFF.

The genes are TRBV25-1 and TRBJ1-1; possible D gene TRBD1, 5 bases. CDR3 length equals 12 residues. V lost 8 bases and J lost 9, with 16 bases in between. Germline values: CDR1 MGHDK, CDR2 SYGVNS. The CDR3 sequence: CASVQPGHQAFF. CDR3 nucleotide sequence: TGTGCCAGCGTACAACCGGGGCACCAAGCTTTCTTT.

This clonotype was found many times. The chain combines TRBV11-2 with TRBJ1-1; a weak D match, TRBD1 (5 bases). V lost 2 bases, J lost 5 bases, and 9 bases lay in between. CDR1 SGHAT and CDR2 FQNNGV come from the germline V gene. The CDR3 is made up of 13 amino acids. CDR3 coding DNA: TGTGCCAGCAGCTTACAGAGGGGAACTGAAGCTTTCTTT. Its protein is CASSLQRGTEAFF.

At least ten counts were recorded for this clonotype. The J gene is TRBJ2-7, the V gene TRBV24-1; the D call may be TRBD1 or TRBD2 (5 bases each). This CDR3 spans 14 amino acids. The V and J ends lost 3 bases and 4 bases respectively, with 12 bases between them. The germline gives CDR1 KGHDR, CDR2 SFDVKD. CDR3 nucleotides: TGTGCCACCAGTGATCGGGACGGGTTTTACGAGCAGTACTTC. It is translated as CATSDRDGFYEQYF.

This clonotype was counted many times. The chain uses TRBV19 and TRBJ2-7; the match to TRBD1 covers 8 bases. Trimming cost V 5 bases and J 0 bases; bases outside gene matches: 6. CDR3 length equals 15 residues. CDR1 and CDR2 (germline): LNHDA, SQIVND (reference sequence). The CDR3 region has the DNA TGTGCCAGTAGTGCAAGACAGGGGAGCTCCTACGAGCAGTACTTC. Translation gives CASSARQGSSYEQYF.